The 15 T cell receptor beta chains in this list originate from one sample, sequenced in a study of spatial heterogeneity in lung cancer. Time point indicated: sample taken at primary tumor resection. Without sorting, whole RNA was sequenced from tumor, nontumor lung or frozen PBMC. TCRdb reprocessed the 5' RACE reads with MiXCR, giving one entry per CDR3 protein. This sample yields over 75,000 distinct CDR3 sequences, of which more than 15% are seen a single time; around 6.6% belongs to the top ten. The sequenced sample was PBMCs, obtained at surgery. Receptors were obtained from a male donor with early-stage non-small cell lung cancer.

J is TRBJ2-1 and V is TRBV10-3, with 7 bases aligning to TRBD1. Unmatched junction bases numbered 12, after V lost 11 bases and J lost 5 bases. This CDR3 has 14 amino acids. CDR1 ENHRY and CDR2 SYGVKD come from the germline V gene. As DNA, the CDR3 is TGTGCCTCCCGAGGGGGCGTGAGTGACAATGAGCAGTTCTTC. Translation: CASRGGVSDNEQFF.

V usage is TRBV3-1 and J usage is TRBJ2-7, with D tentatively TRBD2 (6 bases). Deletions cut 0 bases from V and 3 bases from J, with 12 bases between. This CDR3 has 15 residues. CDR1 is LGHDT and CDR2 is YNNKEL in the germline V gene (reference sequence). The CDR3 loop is CASSQEAGSSYEQYF. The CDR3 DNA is TGTGCCAGCAGCCAAGAGGCCGGGAGCAGCTACGAGCAGTACTTC.

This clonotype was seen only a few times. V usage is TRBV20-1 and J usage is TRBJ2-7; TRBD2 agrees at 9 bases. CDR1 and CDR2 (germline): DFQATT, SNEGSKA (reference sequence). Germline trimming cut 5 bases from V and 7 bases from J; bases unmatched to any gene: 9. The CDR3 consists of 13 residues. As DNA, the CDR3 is TGCAGTGCTTCCGGGACTAGCTTATTGGAGCAGTACTTC. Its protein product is CSASGTSLLEQYF.

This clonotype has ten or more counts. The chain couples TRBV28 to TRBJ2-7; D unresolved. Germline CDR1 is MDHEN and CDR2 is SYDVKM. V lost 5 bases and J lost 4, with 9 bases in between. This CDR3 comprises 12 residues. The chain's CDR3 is CASSQDGYEQYF. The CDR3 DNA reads TGTGCCAGCAGTCAGGACGGGTACGAGCAGTACTTC.

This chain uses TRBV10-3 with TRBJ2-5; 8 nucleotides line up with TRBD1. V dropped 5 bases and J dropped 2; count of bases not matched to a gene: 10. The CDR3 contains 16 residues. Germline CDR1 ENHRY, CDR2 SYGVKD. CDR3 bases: TGTGCCATCAGTCCCGGGACAGGTTTGATACAAGAGACCCAGTACTTC. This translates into CAISPGTGLIQETQYF.

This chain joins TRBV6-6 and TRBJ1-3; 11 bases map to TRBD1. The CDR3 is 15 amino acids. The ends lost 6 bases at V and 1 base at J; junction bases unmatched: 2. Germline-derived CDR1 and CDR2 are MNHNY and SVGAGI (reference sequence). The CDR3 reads CASRDRGQSGNTIYF. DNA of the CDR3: TGTGCCAGCAGGGACAGGGGGCAGTCTGGAAACACCATATATTTT.

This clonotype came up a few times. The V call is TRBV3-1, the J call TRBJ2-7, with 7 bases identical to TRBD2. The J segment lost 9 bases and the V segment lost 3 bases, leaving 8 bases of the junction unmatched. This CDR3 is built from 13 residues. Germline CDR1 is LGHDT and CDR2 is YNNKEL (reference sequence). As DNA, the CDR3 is TGTGCCAGCAGCCAGGATGAGACTAGCCCGCAGTACTTC. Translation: CASSQDETSPQYF.

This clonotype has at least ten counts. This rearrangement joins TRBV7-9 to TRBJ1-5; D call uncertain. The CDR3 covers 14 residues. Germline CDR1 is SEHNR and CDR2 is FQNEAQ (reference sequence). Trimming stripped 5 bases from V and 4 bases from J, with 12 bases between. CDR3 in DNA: TGTGCCAGCAGCCCAGGAGGGCCGAATCAGCCCCAGCATTTT. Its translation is CASSPGGPNQPQHF.

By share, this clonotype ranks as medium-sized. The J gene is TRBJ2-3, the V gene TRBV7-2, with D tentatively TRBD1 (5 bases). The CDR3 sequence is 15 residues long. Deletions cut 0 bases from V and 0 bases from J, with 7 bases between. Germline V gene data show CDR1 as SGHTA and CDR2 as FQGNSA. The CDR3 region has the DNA TGTGCCAGCAGCTTAGCGTGGGGCAGCACAGATACGCAGTATTTT. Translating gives CASSLAWGSTDTQYF. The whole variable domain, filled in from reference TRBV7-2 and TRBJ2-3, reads GAGVSQSPSNKVTEKGKDVELRCDPISGHTALYWYRQSLGQGLEFLIYFQGNSAPDKSGLPSDRFSAERTGGSVSTLTIQRTQQEDSAVYLCASSLAWGSTDTQYFGPGTRLTVL.

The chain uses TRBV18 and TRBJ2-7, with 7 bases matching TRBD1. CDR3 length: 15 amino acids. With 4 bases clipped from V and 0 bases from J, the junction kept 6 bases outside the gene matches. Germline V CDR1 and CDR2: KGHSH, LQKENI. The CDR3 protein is CASSLRGGGSYEQYF. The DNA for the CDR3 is TGTGCCAGCTCACTTCGAGGGGGCGGCTCCTACGAGCAGTACTTC.

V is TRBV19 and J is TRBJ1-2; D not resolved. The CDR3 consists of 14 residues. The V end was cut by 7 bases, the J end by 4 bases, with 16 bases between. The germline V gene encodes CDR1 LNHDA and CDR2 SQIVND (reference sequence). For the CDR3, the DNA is TGTGCCAGTACCTTTCAAGCGGTTGGCTATGGCTACACCTTC. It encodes CASTFQAVGYGYTF.

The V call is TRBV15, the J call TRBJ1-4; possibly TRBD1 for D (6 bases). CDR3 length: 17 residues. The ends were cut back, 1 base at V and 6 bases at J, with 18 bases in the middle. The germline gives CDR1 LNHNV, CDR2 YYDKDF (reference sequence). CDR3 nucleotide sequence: TGTGCCACCAGCAGAGCCCAGGGGCATCGGGCGGATGAAAAACTGTTTTTT. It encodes CATSRAQGHRADEKLFF.

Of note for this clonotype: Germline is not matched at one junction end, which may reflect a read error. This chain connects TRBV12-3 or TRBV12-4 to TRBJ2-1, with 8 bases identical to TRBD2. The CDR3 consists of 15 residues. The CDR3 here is CASNLAGSSYNEQFF. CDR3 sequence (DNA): TGTGCCAGCAATTTAGCGGGATCCTCTTACAATGAGCAGTTCTTC.

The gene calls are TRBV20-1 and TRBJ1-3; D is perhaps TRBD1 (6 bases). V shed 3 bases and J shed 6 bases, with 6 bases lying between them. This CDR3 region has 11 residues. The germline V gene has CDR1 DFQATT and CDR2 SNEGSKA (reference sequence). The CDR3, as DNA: TGCAGTGCTAGGGGGGCAAACACCATATATTTT. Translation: CSARGANTIYF.

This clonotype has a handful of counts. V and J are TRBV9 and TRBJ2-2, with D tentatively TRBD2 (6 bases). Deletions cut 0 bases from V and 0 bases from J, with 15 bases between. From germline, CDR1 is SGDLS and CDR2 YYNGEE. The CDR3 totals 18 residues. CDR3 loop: CASSVGALGGANTGELFF. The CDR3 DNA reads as TGTGCCAGCAGCGTAGGGGCGCTGGGCGGGGCGAACACCGGGGAGCTGTTTTTT.